Listed here is a single TCR beta chain. Its cognate antigen is unknown. The source of the sample is a study of cytomegalovirus exposure and HLA in healthy donors. Study-level points and caveats: Testing in vitro showed a few CMV-associated chains specific for CMV antigens. Whilst most TCR sequences proved rare, a subset of public TCRs occurred across many donors.

J was trimmed by 5 bases and V by 5 bases; bases with no gene match: 4. The CDR3 is 13 residues long. CDR1 and CDR2 from the germline V gene are MGHRA and YSYEKL. Profiling relied on immunoSEQ multiplex PCR, and the TCRdb table lists in-frame clones only, not all of them. The sample has 200,000 or so clones; more than 80% are singletons. Sequenced material: PBMCs. This chain connects TRBV4-1 to TRBJ2-5, with 8 bases fitting TRBD1. This receptor was taken from a man aged 18 to 30 in good health and CMV-seropositive. The CDR3 DNA reads TGCGCCAGCAGCTCCCAGGGGGCGGAGACCCAGTACTTC. Translating gives CASSSQGAETQYF.